This T cell receptor beta chain was sequenced during a study of T cell responses to AZD1222 COVID-19 vaccine. As for the study in general: Pooling of second doses given at about 4 or about 12 weeks was done.

On this clone: Antigen unknown.

Points from the study as a whole: Seropositive status at baseline applied to only 6 or 7 AZD1222 recipients. Donors in the cohort were predominantly white British and more often female, and clonal diversity was possibly underestimated. Spike-specific TCR breadth and depth grew following two AZD1222 doses.

The CDR3 is 17 amino acids. V shed 0 bases and J shed 1 base, with 13 bases lying between them. CDR1 is SGHDN and CDR2 is FVKESK in the germline V gene. Generated by immunoSEQ multiplex PCR, the TCRdb table keeps only in-frame clones and is missing some. The profile shows about 54,000 clones, roughly 80% of them singletons. The source was peripheral blood, collected on day 0 of AZD1222 vaccination. The TCR was taken from an adult in good health. V gene TRBV14 combines with J gene TRBJ1-5; TRBD1 might be the D (5 bases). DNA of the CDR3: TGTGCCAGCAGCCAAGATAGGTGGGGGGGGAGCAATCAGCCCCAGCATTTT. Translating gives CASSQDRWGGSNQPQHF.